The clone carrying this T cell receptor (beta chain) was counted a few times. Its cognate antigen is unknown. The sample belongs to a study of T cells in Graves' hyperthyroidism and ophthalmopathy. Study as a whole: Before any treatment, at initial diagnosis, peripheral blood was collected. Study results and caveats: Model-based prediction identified ophthalmopathy a median around 6.7 months prior to its onset.

Trimming stripped 0 bases from V and 4 bases from J, with 10 bases between. CDR3 length: 15 amino acids. CDR1 is LGHDT and CDR2 is YNNKEL in the germline V gene (reference sequence). Extraction of PBMCs used around 9.6 ml of fresh peripheral blood. RNA transcripts provided the source from which TCR beta CDR3 regions were amplified. A set of HTBI primers served as the primers for a first-round RT-PCR of the TCR CDR3. TCRdb analysed the multiplex PCR reads with MiXCR anew, one entry per CDR3 protein. The sample includes approximately 590,000 distinct CDR3 sequences, about 15% of them seen just once. The TCR comes from a woman between 25 and 40 years old with Graves' hyperthyroidism. The chain carries TRBV3-1 and TRBJ2-1, with D possibly being TRBD1 (5 bases). Sequencing used blood. The CDR3, as DNA: TGTGCCAGCAGCCAAGATCCGAGACAGTACAATGAGCAGTTCTTC. It codes for CASSQDPRQYNEQFF.